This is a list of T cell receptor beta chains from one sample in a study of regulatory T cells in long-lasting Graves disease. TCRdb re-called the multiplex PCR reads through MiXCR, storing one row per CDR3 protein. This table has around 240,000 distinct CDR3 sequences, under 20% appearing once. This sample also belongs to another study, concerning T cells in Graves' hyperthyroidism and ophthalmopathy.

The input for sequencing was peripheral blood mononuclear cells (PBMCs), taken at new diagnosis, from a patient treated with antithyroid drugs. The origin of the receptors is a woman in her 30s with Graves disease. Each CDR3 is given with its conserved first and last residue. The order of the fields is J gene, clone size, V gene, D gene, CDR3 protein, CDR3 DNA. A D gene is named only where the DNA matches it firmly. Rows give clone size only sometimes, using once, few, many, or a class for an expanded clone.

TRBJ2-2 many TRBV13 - CASSPPGGVTGELFF TGTGCCAGCAGCCCCCCAGGAGGCGTCACCGGGGAGCTGTTTTTT
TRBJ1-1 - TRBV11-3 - CTSSLARGTEAFF TGTACCAGCAGCTTAGCCCGGGGCACTGAAGCTTTCTTT
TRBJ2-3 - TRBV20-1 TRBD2 CSAGGGIFATDTQYF TGCAGTGCTGGGGGGGGGATATTCGCGACAGATACGCAGTATTTT
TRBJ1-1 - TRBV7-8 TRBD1 CASSRQGAPTEAFF TGTGCCAGCAGCCGACAGGGGGCGCCGACTGAAGCTTTCTTT
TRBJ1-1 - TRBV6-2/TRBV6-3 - CASSYPLDTEAFF TGTGCCAGCAGTTACCCACTCGACACTGAAGCTTTCTTT
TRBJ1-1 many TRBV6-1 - CASSEEGDTEAFF TGTGCCAGCAGTGAGGAGGGTGACACTGAAGCTTTCTTT
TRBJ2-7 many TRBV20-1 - CSARTSYEQYF TGCAGTGCTAGGACGAGCTACGAGCAGTACTTC
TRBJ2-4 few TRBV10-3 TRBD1 CASSESLGTGDIQYF TGTGCCAGCAGTGAATCCCTAGGGACAGGGGACATTCAGTACTTC
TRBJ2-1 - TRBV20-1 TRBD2 CSASGGINEQFF TGCAGTGCCAGCGGGGGGATCAATGAGCAGTTCTTC
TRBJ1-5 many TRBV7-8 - CASSLGGPNLNQPQHF TGTGCCAGCAGCTTAGGGGGGCCCAACCTTAATCAGCCCCAGCATTTT
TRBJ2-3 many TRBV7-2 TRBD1 CASSSARTGTTDTQYF TGTGCCAGCAGCTCTGCTAGGACAGGGACCACAGATACGCAGTATTTT
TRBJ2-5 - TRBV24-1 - CATSDIRDIQETQYF TGTGCCACCAGTGATATCCGGGACATCCAAGAGACCCAGTACTTC
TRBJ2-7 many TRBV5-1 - CASSTQGQSYEQYF TGTGCCAGCAGCACCCAGGGGCAGTCCTACGAGCAGTACTTC
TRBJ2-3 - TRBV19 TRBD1 CASSSRQGAPTDTQYF TGTGCCAGTAGTTCCAGACAGGGGGCGCCGACAGATACGCAGTATTTT
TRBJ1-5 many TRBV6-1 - CASSEPGTYYQPQHF TGTGCCAGCAGTGAACCCGGGACCTATTATCAGCCCCAGCATTTT
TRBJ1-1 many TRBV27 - CASRPGRRGENTEAFF TGTGCCAGCAGACCTGGACGGCGAGGGGAGAACACTGAAGCTTTCTTT
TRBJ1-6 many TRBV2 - CATYRVGQSPLHF TGTGCCACGTACAGGGTCGGTCAATCACCCCTCCACTTT